This is a list of T cell receptor beta chains from one sample in a study of CD8+CD57+ T cells in acquired aplastic anemia. TCRdb ran MiXCR on the reads and lists one entry per CDR3 protein. This sample has about 180,000 distinct CDR3 sequences, with nearly 50% found just once. Sequencing was carried out using sorted CD4+, CD8+, or CD8+CD57+ T cells (not recorded which) from PBMCs. These receptor sequences come from a human donor with aplastic anemia. The CDR3 runs from the conserved cysteine through the conserved F or W. D genes are given only for firm matches. Size is omitted from some rows. Given values are once, few, many or a class for expanded clones.

V gene	J gene	clone size	D gene	CDR3 protein	CDR3 DNA
TRBV5-1	TRBJ1-3	-	-	CASSHDGNSGNTIYF	TGCGCCAGCAGTCACGACGGGAACTCTGGAAACACCATATATTTT
TRBV10-3	TRBJ1-6	-	TRBD1	CAISLEGGGANPPFHF	TGTGCCATCAGTTTAGAGGGAGGGGGCGCCAATCCACCCTTCCACTTT
TRBV4-1	TRBJ2-7	many	TRBD2	CASSQARFGGAGNEQYF	TGCGCCAGCAGCCAAGCCCGTTTCGGGGGGGCCGGCAACGAGCAGTACTTC
TRBV3-1	TRBJ2-7	few	-	CASSRNSFQGYEQYF	TGTGCCAGCAGCCGGAACTCCTTTCAGGGTTACGAGCAGTACTTC
TRBV12-3/TRBV12-4	TRBJ1-2	-	-	CASSFGPNYGYTF	TGTGCCAGCAGTTTTGGACCGAACTATGGCTACACCTTC
TRBV9	TRBJ1-2	many	-	CASSVDNNYGYTF	TGTGCCAGCAGCGTAGATAATAACTATGGCTACACCTTC
TRBV20-1	TRBJ2-1	-	TRBD2	CSARVARERHNEQFF	TGCAGTGCTAGAGTAGCGCGGGAGAGGCACAATGAGCAGTTCTTC
TRBV5-1	TRBJ2-7	many	-	CASPLPYEGTYEQYF	TGCGCCAGCCCACTTCCTTATGAGGGCACCTACGAGCAGTACTTC
TRBV2	TRBJ2-7	-	-	CASRGTPGTRLSYEQYF	TGTGCCAGCAGGGGGACCCCTGGGACACGACTATCCTACGAGCAGTACTTC
TRBV10-3	TRBJ2-7	-	TRBD1	CAISEWTGAEYNEQYF	TGTGCCATCAGTGAGTGGACAGGGGCTGAGTACAATGAGCAGTACTTC
TRBV24-1	TRBJ2-5	-	-	CATRNRDAETQYF	TGTGCCACCAGAAACAGGGATGCGGAGACCCAGTACTTC
TRBV19	TRBJ1-5	many	-	CASSIDGGSNQPQHF	TGTGCCAGTAGTATAGATGGGGGGAGCAATCAGCCCCAGCATTTT
TRBV15	TRBJ2-7	-	-	CATSRDGSSYEQYF	TGTGCCACCAGCAGAGATGGCAGTTCCTACGAGCAGTACTTC
TRBV18	TRBJ2-5	-	-	CASSPNARGHETQYF	TGTGCCAGCTCACCAAATGCGCGGGGCCACGAGACCCAGTACTTC
TRBV10-3	TRBJ2-1	-	TRBD2	CAARVGTSVVEQFF	TGTGCCGCCAGGGTCGGGACTAGCGTCGTTGAGCAGTTCTTC
TRBV5-6	TRBJ1-2	-	-	CASSSYIGYTF	TGTGCCAGCAGCTCCTATATAGGCTACACCTTC
TRBV11-2	TRBJ1-5	-	-	CASSLRGVSGSNQPQHF	TGTGCCAGCAGCTTAAGGGGCGTGAGTGGGAGCAATCAGCCCCAGCATTTT
TRBV20-1	TRBJ2-3	-	-	CSAMSSGEDTQYF	TGCAGTGCTATGAGTAGCGGAGAAGATACGCAGTATTTT
TRBV24-1	TRBJ2-3	many	-	CATSVEYTQYF	TGTGCCACCAGTGTCGAATATACGCAGTATTTT
TRBV9	TRBJ1-6	-	-	CASSVGQAPAPLHF	TGTGCCAGCAGCGTAGGACAGGCGCCGGCACCCCTCCACTTT
TRBV5-1	TRBJ1-1	-	-	CASSEQGVGTEAFF	TGCGCCAGCAGCGAACAGGGAGTGGGCACTGAAGCTTTCTTT
TRBV20-1	TRBJ1-5	many	TRBD1	CSASGTGSIEQPQHF	TGCAGTGCTAGCGGGACAGGGAGCATCGAACAGCCCCAGCATTTT
TRBV2	TRBJ2-7	-	-	CASSEGAHEQYF	TGTGCCAGCAGTGAGGGGGCACACGAGCAGTACTTC
TRBV5-8	TRBJ1-6	many	-	CASSPGPYNSPLHF	TGTGCCAGCAGCCCCGGGCCTTATAATTCACCCCTCCACTTT
TRBV5-5	TRBJ2-5	-	TRBD2	CASSPPRRTSVQETQYF	TGTGCCAGCAGCCCCCCTCGAAGGACTAGCGTACAAGAGACCCAGTACTTC
TRBV10-3	TRBJ1-2	-	-	CAISESAKNNYGYTF	TGTGCCATCAGTGAGTCGGCAAAGAATAACTATGGCTACACCTTC
TRBV10-2	TRBJ1-6	-	TRBD1	CASSRTGTSNQPLHF	TGCGCCAGCAGTAGGACAGGGACAAGCAATCAGCCCCTCCACTTT
TRBV19	TRBJ2-7	-	-	CASSKAEITAEQYF	TGTGCCAGTAGTAAGGCGGAGATCACCGCCGAGCAGTACTTC
TRBV24-1	TRBJ2-3	many	TRBD1	CATSDPRSDRGATDTQYF	TGTGCCACCAGTGATCCGAGATCGGACAGGGGCGCGACGGATACGCAGTATTTT
TRBV25-1	TRBJ1-5	few	TRBD1	CASSSGTGGYQPQHF	TGTGCCAGCAGTAGCGGGACAGGGGGATATCAGCCCCAGCATTTT
TRBV12-3/TRBV12-4	TRBJ2-1	few	TRBD2	CASSTSGRNEQFF	TGTGCCAGCAGTACTAGCGGCAGAAATGAGCAGTTCTTC
TRBV2	TRBJ1-2	-	-	CASTGDYRSDGYTF	TGTGCCAGCACTGGGGATTACAGATCTGATGGCTACACCTTC
TRBV5-1	TRBJ1-1	many	-	CASSWGTSKKGTEAFF	TGCGCCAGCAGCTGGGGGACCAGCAAAAAAGGGACTGAAGCTTTCTTT
TRBV6-1	TRBJ1-1	once	-	CASKIGGGTANTEAFF	TGTGCCAGCAAAATCGGGGGAGGAACAGCGAACACTGAAGCTTTCTTT
TRBV19	TRBJ2-1	-	-	CASSKGEVYNEQFF	TGTGCCAGCAGCAAAGGGGAAGTCTACAATGAGCAGTTCTTC
TRBV20-1	TRBJ2-1	many	-	CSARAGFF	TGCAGTGCTAGAGCGGGGTTCTTC
TRBV3-1	TRBJ2-5	many	TRBD1	CASSLGQGGGVTQYF	TGTGCCAGCAGCCTCGGACAGGGGGGAGGGGTGACCCAGTACTTC
TRBV2	TRBJ1-5	-	-	CASGVNQPQHF	TGTGCCAGCGGGGTTAATCAGCCCCAGCATTTT
TRBV10-1	TRBJ2-7	-	TRBD2	CASSERGTSGSPEQYF	TGCGCCAGCAGTGAGAGGGGGACTAGCGGGAGTCCCGAGCAGTACTTC
TRBV9	TRBJ1-3	many	-	CASSVDSGNTIYF	TGTGCCAGCAGCGTCGACTCTGGAAACACCATATATTTT
TRBV13	TRBJ1-1	-	TRBD1	CASSGTAQERAFF	TGTGCCAGCAGCGGGACAGCCCAAGAGCGAGCTTTCTTT